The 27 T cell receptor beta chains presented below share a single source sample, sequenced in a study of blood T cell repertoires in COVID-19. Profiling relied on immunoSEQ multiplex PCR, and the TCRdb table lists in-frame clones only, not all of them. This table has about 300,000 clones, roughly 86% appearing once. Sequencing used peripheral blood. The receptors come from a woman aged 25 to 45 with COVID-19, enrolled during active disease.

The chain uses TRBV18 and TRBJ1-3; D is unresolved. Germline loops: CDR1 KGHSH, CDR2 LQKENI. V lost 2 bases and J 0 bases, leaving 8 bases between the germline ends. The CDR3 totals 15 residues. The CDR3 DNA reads TGTGCCAGCTCACCAACCGGTAACTCTGGAAACACCATATATTTT. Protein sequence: CASSPTGNSGNTIYF.

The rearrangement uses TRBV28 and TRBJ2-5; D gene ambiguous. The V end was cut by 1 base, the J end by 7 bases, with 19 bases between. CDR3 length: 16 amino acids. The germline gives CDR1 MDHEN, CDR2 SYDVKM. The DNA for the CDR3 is TGTGCCAGCAGTTTATCCCTATATTGGGCCAAAGGGACCCAGTACTTC. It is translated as CASSLSLYWAKGTQYF.

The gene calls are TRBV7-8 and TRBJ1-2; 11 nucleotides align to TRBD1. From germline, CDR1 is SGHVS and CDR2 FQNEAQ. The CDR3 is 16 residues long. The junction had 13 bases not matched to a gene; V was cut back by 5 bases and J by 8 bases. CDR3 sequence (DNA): TGTGCCAGCAGCCGTACCAGGACAGGGGGCGGAGACGGCTACACCTTC. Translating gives CASSRTRTGGGDGYTF.

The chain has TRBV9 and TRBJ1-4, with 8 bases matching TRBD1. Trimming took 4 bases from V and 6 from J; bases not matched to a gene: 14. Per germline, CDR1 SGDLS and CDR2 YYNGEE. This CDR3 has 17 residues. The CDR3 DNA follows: TGTGCCAGCAGCACCTGGACAGGGAACCAACCCTATGAAAAACTGTTTTTT. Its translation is CASSTWTGNQPYEKLFF.

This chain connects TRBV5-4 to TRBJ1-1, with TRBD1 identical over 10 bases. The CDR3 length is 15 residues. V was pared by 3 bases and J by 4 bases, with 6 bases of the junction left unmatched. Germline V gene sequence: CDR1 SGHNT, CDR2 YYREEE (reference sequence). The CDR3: CASSSQTGGGTEAFF. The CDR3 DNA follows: TGTGCCAGCAGCTCTCAGACAGGGGGCGGCACTGAAGCTTTCTTT.

The CDR3 reads CASRRDIGGGEKLFF. The CDR3 bases are TGTGCCAGCAGGAGGGATATTGGGGGCGGGGAAAAACTGTTTTTT. J is TRBJ1-4 and V is TRBV6-5; D is perhaps TRBD1 (6 bases). This CDR3 region has 15 residues. Germline V lookup: CDR1 MNHEY, CDR2 SVGAGI. The germline V and J ends were trimmed by 6 bases and 8 bases, with 19 bases remaining between them.

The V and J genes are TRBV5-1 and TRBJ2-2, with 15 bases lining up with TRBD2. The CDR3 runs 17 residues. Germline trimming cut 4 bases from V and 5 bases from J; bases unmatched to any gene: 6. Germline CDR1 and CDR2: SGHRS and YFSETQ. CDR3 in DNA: TGCGCCAGCAGCCCTGGACTAGCGGGGGGGCCGACCGGGGAGCTGTTTTTT. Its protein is CASSPGLAGGPTGELFF.

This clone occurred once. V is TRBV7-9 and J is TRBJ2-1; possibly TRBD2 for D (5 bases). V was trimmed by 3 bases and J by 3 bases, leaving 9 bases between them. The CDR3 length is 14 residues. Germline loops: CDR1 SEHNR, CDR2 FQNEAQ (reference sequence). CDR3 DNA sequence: TGTGCCAGCAGCTTTGGCCGGGGCTACAATGAGCAGTTCTTC. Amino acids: CASSFGRGYNEQFF.

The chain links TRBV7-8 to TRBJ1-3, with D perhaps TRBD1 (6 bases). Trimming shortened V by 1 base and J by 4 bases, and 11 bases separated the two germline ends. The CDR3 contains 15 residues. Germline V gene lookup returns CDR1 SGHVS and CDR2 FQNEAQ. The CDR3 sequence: CASSLGPGVGNTIYF. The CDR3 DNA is TGTGCCAGCAGCTTAGGCCCAGGGGTGGGAAACACCATATATTTT.

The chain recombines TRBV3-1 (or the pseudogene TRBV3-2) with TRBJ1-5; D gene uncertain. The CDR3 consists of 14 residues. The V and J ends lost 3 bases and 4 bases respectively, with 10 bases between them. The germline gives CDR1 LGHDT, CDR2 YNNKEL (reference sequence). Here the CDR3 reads CASSHSLGNQPQHF. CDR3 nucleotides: TGTGCCAGCAGCCATTCACTAGGAAATCAGCCCCAGCATTTT.

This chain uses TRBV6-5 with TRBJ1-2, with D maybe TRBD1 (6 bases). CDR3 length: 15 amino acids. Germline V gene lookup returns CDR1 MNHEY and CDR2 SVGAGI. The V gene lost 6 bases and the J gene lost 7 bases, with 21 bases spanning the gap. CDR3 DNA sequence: TGTGCCAGCAGCCGCCGGGACAAATTTTTTCTTGGCTACACCTTC. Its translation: CASSRRDKFFLGYTF.

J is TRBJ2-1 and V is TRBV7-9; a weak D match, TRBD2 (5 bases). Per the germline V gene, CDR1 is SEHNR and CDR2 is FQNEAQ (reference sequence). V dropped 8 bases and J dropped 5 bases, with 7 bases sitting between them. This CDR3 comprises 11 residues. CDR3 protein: CASRGNNEQFF. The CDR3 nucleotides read TGTGCCAGCCGAGGGAACAATGAGCAGTTCTTC.

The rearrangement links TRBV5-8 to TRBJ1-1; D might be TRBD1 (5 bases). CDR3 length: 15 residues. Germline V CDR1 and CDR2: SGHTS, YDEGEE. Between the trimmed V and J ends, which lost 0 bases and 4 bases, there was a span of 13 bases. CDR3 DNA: TGTGCCAGCAGCTTGGGTGCAGGGTCAGGCACTGAAGCTTTCTTT. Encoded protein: CASSLGAGSGTEAFF.

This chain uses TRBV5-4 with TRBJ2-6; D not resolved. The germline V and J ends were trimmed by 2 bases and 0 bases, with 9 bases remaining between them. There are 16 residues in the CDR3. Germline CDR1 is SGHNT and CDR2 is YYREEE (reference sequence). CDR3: CASSFPHPSGANVLTF. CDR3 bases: TGTGCCAGCAGCTTCCCACACCCCTCTGGGGCCAACGTCCTGACTTTC.

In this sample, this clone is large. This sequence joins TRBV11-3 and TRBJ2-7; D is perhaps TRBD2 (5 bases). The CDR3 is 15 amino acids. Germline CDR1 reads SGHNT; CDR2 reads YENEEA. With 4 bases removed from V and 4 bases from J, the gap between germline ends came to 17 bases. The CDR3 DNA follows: TGTGCCAGCAGCTACCGGCGAGGGATTAATTACGAGCAGTACTTC. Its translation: CASSYRRGINYEQYF. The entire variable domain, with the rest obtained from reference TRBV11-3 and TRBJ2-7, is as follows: EAGVVQSPRYKIIEKKQPVAFWCNPISGHNTLYWYLQNLGQGPELLIRYENEEAVDDSQLPKDRFSAERLKGVDSTLKIQPAELGDSAVYLCASSYRRGINYEQYFGPGTRLTVT.

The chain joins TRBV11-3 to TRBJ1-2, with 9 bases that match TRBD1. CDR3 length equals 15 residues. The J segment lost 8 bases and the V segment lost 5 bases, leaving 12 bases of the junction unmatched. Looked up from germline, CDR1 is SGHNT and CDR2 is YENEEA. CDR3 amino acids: CASSPRTGALWGYTF. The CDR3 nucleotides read TGTGCCAGCAGCCCTCGGACAGGGGCCCTCTGGGGCTACACCTTC.

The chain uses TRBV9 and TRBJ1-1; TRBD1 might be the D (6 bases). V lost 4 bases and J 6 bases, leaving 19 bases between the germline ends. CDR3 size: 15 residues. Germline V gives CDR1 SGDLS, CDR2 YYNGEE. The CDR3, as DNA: TGTGCCAGCAGCCCGGCGGGGGCCCTCTGGGCTGAAGCTTTCTTT. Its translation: CASSPAGALWAEAFF.

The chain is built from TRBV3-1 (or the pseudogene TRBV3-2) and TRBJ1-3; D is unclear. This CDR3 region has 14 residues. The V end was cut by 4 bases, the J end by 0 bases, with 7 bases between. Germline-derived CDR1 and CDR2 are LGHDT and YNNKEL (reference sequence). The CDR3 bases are TGTGCCAGCAGCCTGGGCAGCTCTGGAAACACCATATATTTT. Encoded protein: CASSLGSSGNTIYF.

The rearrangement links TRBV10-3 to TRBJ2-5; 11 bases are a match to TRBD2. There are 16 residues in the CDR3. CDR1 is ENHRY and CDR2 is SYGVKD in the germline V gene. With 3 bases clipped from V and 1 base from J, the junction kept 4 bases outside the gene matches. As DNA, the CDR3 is TGTGCCATCAGTGACTCTAGCGGGGGGTCCCAAGAGACCCAGTACTTC. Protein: CAISDSSGGSQETQYF.

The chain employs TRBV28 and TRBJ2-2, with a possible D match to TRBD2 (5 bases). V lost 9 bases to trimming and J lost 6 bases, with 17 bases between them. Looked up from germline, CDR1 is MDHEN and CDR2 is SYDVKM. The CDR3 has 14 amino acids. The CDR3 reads CASLFRGVAGELFF. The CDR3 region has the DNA TGTGCCAGTCTTTTTCGGGGTGTGGCCGGGGAGCTGTTTTTT.

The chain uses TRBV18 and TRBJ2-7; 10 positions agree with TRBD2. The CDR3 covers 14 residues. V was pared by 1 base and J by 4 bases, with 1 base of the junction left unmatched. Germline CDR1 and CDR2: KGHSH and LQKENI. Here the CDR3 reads CASSPLAGGYEQYF. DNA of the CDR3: TGTGCCAGCTCACCACTAGCGGGGGGTTACGAGCAGTACTTC.

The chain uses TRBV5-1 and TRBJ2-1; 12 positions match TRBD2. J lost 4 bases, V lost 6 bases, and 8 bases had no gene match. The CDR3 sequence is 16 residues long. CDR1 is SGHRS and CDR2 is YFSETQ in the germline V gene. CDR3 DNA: TGCGCCAGCAATACCCTAGCGGGGGGGCAATACAATGAGCAGTTCTTC. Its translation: CASNTLAGGQYNEQFF.

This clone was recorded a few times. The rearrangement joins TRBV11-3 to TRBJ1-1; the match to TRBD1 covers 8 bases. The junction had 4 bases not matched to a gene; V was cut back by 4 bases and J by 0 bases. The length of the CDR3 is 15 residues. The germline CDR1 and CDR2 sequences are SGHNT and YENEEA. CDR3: CASSSTGALNTEAFF. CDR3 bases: TGTGCCAGCAGCTCGACAGGGGCTTTGAACACTGAAGCTTTCTTT.

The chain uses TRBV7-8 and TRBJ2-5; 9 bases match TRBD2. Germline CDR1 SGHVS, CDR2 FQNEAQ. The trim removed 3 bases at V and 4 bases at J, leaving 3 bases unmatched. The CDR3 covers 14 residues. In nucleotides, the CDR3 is TGTGCCAGCAGCTTTAGCGGGGGACGAGAGACCCAGTACTTC. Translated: CASSFSGGRETQYF.

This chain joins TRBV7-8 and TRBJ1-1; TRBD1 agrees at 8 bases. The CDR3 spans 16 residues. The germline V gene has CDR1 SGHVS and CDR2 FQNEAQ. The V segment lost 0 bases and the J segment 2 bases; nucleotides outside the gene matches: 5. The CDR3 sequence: CASSLAHRGENTEAFF. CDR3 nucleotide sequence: TGTGCCAGCAGCTTAGCGCACAGGGGGGAAAACACTGAAGCTTTCTTT. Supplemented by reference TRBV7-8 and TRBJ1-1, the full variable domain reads GAGVSQSPRYKVAKRGQDVALRCDPISGHVSLFWYQQALGQGPEFLTYFQNEAQLDKSGLPSDRFFAERPEGSVSTLKIQRTQQEDSAVYLCASSLAHRGENTEAFFGQGTRLTVV.

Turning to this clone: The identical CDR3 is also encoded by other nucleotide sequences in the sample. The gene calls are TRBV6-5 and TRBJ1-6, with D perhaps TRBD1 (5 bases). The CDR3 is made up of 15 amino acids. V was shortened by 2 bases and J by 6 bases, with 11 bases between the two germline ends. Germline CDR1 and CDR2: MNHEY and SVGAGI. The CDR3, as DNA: TGTGCCAGCAGTTACGGGCGGGGGGGTAATTCACCCCTCCACTTT. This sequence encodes CASSYGRGGNSPLHF.

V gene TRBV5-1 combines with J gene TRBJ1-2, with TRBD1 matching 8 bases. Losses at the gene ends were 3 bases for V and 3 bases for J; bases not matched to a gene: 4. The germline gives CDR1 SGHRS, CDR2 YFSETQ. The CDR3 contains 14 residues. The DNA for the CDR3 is TGCGCCAGCAGCTCAGGACAGGGTGACTATGGCTACACCTTC. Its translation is CASSSGQGDYGYTF.